This T cell receptor beta chain comes out of a study of cytomegalovirus exposure and HLA in healthy donors. As for the study in general: An earlier analysis identified fewer than 130 million unique TCR beta sequences in approximately 170 million T cells.

The length of the CDR3 is 16 residues. After removal of 3 bases from V and 7 bases from J, the junction contained 13 bases not matched to a gene. From germline, CDR1 is SGHNT and CDR2 YYREEE (reference sequence). The PCR contained 60 Vbeta and 13 Jbeta primers. Profiling relied on immunoSEQ multiplex PCR, and the TCRdb table lists in-frame clones only, not all of them. The sample lists 160,000 or so clones; roughly 77% were seen once. The gene calls are TRBV5-4 and TRBJ2-5; 9 nucleotides align to TRBD2. This TCR came from a middle-aged man in good health and CMV-seropositive. The sample comprised PBMCs. The CDR3: CASSYMASGDPRTQYF. The CDR3 nucleotides read TGTGCCAGCAGCTATATGGCTAGCGGGGACCCCAGGACCCAGTACTTC.